This passage covers 31 T cell receptor beta chains from one sample sequenced in a study of OX40 agonist ivuxolimab in advanced cancers. Sequenced by immunoSEQ multiplex PCR; TCRdb stores in-frame clones only, minus some. The profile shows around 50,000 clones, around nine tenths of them singletons. This specimen consisted of CD4+ or CD8+ T cells sorted from blood, obtained in a trial of the OX40 agonist ivuxolimab. Receptors originate from an adult with an advanced solid tumor such as melanoma, head and neck, liver or kidney cancer.

This clone was seen just once. J is TRBJ2-5 and V is TRBV9; 10 positions match TRBD2. Trimming cost V 3 bases and J 2 bases; bases outside gene matches: 4. CDR1 is SGDLS and CDR2 is YYNGEE in the germline V gene. The CDR3 runs 15 residues. The CDR3 region has the DNA TGTGCCAGCAGCGAGACTAGCGGGCCTCAAGAGACCCAGTACTTC. This gives the protein CASSETSGPQETQYF. The full variable domain, in which reference TRBV9 and TRBJ2-5 provide the parts outside the CDR3, is DSGVTQTPKHLITATGQRVTLRCSPRSGDLSVYWYQQSLDQGLQFLIQYYNGEERAKGNILERFSAQQFPDLHSELNLSSLELGDSALYFCASSETSGPQETQYFGPGTRLLVL.

The chain is built from TRBV6-6 and TRBJ2-7; no reliable D call. The CDR3 extends over 13 amino acids. Looked up from germline, CDR1 is MNHNY and CDR2 is SVGAGI (reference sequence). The V and J ends lost 2 bases and 5 bases respectively, with 10 bases between them. CDR3 loop: CASSYTKADEQYF. In DNA form, the CDR3 reads TGTGCCAGCAGTTACACCAAAGCCGACGAGCAGTACTTC.

About this clone itself: The sample contains more than one DNA sequence encoding this CDR3. The chain links TRBV5-6 to TRBJ2-1; either TRBD1 or TRBD2 may supply D (5 bases each). V lost 1 base, J lost 0 bases, and 11 bases lay in between. The CDR3 is 16 amino acids. Germline CDR1 and CDR2: SGHDT and YYEEEE. The chain's CDR3 is CASSLSLGASYNEQFF. CDR3 bases: TGTGCCAGCAGCTTGTCACTAGGGGCCTCCTACAATGAGCAGTTCTTC.

This chain uses TRBV10-2 with TRBJ2-1, with a weak D call TRBD2 (7 bases). CDR1 WSHSY and CDR2 SAAADI come from the germline V gene. The V and J ends lost 0 bases and 5 bases respectively, with 20 bases between them. There are 18 residues in the CDR3. CDR3 sequence (DNA): TGCGCCAGCAGTGAGTCGGGTGGACGGGGGGCGACTCACAATGAGCAGTTCTTC. Its translation is CASSESGGRGATHNEQFF.

This clone was observed a single time. The genes are TRBV2 and TRBJ2-7; a weak D match, TRBD1 (5 bases). Trimming shortened V by 8 bases and J by 5 bases, and 13 bases separated the two germline ends. CDR3 length: 12 amino acids. The V gene's germline CDR1 is SNHLY and CDR2 FYNNEI. DNA for the CDR3: TGTGCCAGCGTCAGGGAAGTCGACGAGCAGTACTTC. It codes for CASVREVDEQYF.

The rearrangement links TRBV5-5 to TRBJ2-7; no clear D. Germline CDR1 is SGHKS and CDR2 is YYEKEE (reference sequence). This CDR3 region has 11 residues. Between the trimmed V and J ends, which lost 3 bases and 4 bases, there was a span of 5 bases. CDR3 residues: CASSSKYEQYF. CDR3 nucleotides: TGTGCCAGCAGCTCTAAGTACGAGCAGTACTTC.

V usage is TRBV7-8 and J usage is TRBJ2-7, with 9 bases aligning to TRBD1. V lost 5 bases and J lost 0; bases outside the gene matches: 5. This CDR3 region has 15 residues. The germline V gene has CDR1 SGHVS and CDR2 FQNEAQ. CDR3 in DNA: TGTGCCAGCAGCGTGGGACAGGGCTACTCCTACGAGCAGTACTTC. This codes for CASSVGQGYSYEQYF. Full variable domain (remainder filled in from reference TRBV7-8 and TRBJ2-7): GAGVSQSPRYKVAKRGQDVALRCDPISGHVSLFWYQQALGQGPEFLTYFQNEAQLDKSGLPSDRFFAERPEGSVSTLKIQRTQQEDSAVYLCASSVGQGYSYEQYFGPGTRLTVT.

V is TRBV19 and J is TRBJ1-1; D not certain. The germline gives CDR1 LNHDA, CDR2 SQIVND (reference sequence). V lost 5 bases and J 6 bases, leaving 7 bases between the germline ends. There are 11 residues in the CDR3. The CDR3 spells CASSATSEAFF. The CDR3 nucleotides read TGTGCCAGTAGTGCGACATCTGAAGCTTTCTTT.

This chain uses TRBV11-2 with TRBJ2-1, with no clear D. Germline lookup yields CDR1 SGHAT and CDR2 FQNNGV. The CDR3 has 12 amino acids. V lost 1 base and J 6 bases, leaving 4 bases between the germline ends. CDR3 bases: TGTGCCAGCAGCTTAGGGGCCAATGAGCAGTTCTTC. It is translated as CASSLGANEQFF.

The chain uses TRBV27 and TRBJ1-5; D gene ambiguous. Germline CDR1 reads MNHEY; CDR2 reads SMNVEV (reference sequence). V lost 4 bases and J 5 bases, leaving 9 bases between the germline ends. This CDR3 has 13 residues. The CDR3 region is CASSSLDDQPQHF. The CDR3 nucleotides read TGTGCCAGCAGTTCACTCGACGATCAGCCCCAGCATTTT.

The chain couples TRBV27 to TRBJ2-7; 10 bases line up with TRBD1. V was pared by 4 bases and J by 5 bases, with 5 bases of the junction left unmatched. Germline V CDR1 and CDR2: MNHEY, SMNVEV (reference sequence). The CDR3 has 14 residues. CDR3 coding DNA: TGTGCCAGCAGTTCCCCGACAGGGGGCCACGAGCAGTACTTC. Its protein product is CASSSPTGGHEQYF.

V is TRBV7-9 and J is TRBJ1-1, with D possibly matching TRBD1 (6 bases). The germline gives CDR1 SEHNR, CDR2 FQNEAQ (reference sequence). V was trimmed by 7 bases and J by 10 bases, leaving 16 bases between them. The CDR3 loop spans 12 amino acids. Here the CDR3 reads CASTLGGGIAFF. In nucleotides, the CDR3 is TGTGCCAGCACCCTAGGGGGGGGGATAGCTTTCTTT.

This chain connects TRBV7-9 to TRBJ2-1, with 9 positions matching TRBD2. The V segment lost 8 bases and the J segment 2 bases; nucleotides outside the gene matches: 7. This CDR3 has 15 amino acids. Germline-derived CDR1 and CDR2 are SEHNR and FQNEAQ (reference sequence). The CDR3 region is CASDFSGRPYNEQFF. The CDR3 nucleotides read TGTGCCAGCGATTTTAGCGGGAGACCCTACAATGAGCAGTTCTTC. Filled out from reference TRBV7-9 and TRBJ2-1, the complete variable domain reads DTGVSQNPRHKITKRGQNVTFRCDPISEHNRLYWYRQTLGQGPEFLTYFQNEAQLEKSRLLSDRFSAERPKGSFSTLEIQRTEQGDSAMYLCASDFSGRPYNEQFFGPGTRLTVL.

This clone was detected once. Its ends do not fully match the called genes, so a read error is possible. V is TRBV5-5 and J is TRBJ2-7, with D tentatively TRBD1 or TRBD2 (5 bases each). Germline assignment: CDR1 SGHKS and CDR2 YYEKEE (reference sequence). The CDR3 is 14 amino acids. The CDR3 loop reads CASTLGTSSYEQYF. The CDR3 nucleotides read TGTGCCAGCACCTTGGGGACGTCTTCCTACGAGCAGTACTTC.

V is TRBV19 and J is TRBJ1-1, with a possible D match to TRBD1 (5 bases). The CDR3 spans 14 residues. Germline V gene data show CDR1 as LNHDA and CDR2 as SQIVND (reference sequence). V was clipped by 5 bases and J by 1 base, with 11 bases between them. CDR3: CASSVGQGNTEAFF. Written as DNA, the CDR3 is TGTGCCAGTAGTGTGGGGCAGGGGAACACTGAAGCTTTCTTT.

The chain couples TRBV13 to TRBJ2-7; tentative D call: TRBD2 (5 bases). V shed 4 bases and J shed 0 bases, with 10 bases lying between them. CDR3 size: 14 residues. Per germline, CDR1 PRHDT and CDR2 FYEKMQ (reference sequence). Here the CDR3 DNA reads TGTGCCAGCAGCTGGACTGAAAGCTCCTACGAGCAGTACTTC. Amino acid sequence: CASSWTESSYEQYF.

This chain uses TRBV13 with TRBJ2-1; D is possibly TRBD1 (6 bases). Germline CDR1 reads PRHDT; CDR2 reads FYEKMQ (reference sequence). The CDR3 is made up of 16 amino acids. V was clipped by 3 bases and J by 0 bases, with 12 bases between them. CDR3 loop: CASSFGQTSSYNEQFF. The CDR3, as DNA: TGTGCCAGCAGCTTTGGACAGACGAGCTCCTACAATGAGCAGTTCTTC.

The chain couples TRBV6-5 to TRBJ2-5, with 12 bases fitting TRBD2. From germline, CDR1 is MNHEY and CDR2 SVGAGI. The CDR3 loop spans 15 amino acids. V gave up 6 bases and J gave up 2 bases; unmatched junction bases: 4. The CDR3 loop reads CASRVLAGGQETQYF. In DNA form, the CDR3 reads TGTGCCAGCAGAGTACTAGCGGGGGGTCAAGAGACCCAGTACTTC.

This clone was seen only once. The gene calls are TRBV6-4 and TRBJ2-3, with D unclear. The CDR3 covers 15 residues. V was cut by 4 bases and J by 0 bases, with 11 bases left in between. In germline, CDR1 is MRHNA, CDR2 SNTAGT. The CDR3 sequence is CASSAFGRSTDTQYF. CDR3 bases: TGTGCCAGCAGTGCTTTCGGCCGAAGCACAGATACGCAGTATTTT.

The J gene is TRBJ2-2, the V gene TRBV19; D not resolved. This CDR3 spans 14 amino acids. Germline V lookup: CDR1 LNHDA, CDR2 SQIVND (reference sequence). Trimming removed 3 bases from V and 6 bases from J, with 11 bases in between. CDR3 nucleotides: TGTGCCAGTAGTATGGTACACGGCCCCGGGGAGCTGTTTTTT. This gives the protein CASSMVHGPGELFF.

The rearrangement joins TRBV18 to TRBJ1-5; D is unclear. This CDR3 has 14 amino acids. Germline V lookup: CDR1 KGHSH, CDR2 LQKENI. The V and J ends lost 3 bases and 1 base respectively, with 7 bases between them. CDR3 nucleotide sequence: TGTGCCAGCTCACCTCCAGACAGCAATCAGCCCCAGCATTTT. Protein product: CASSPPDSNQPQHF.

The genes are TRBV6-1 and TRBJ2-7, with no clear D. Looked up from germline, CDR1 is MNHNS and CDR2 is SASEGT. CDR3 size: 14 residues. V lost 0 bases and J 0 bases, leaving 6 bases between the germline ends. The CDR3 region is CASSEAGSSYEQYF. In DNA form, the CDR3 reads TGTGCCAGCAGTGAAGCGGGTAGCTCCTACGAGCAGTACTTC.

The table lists this clone with a count of one. The rearrangement uses TRBV9 and TRBJ2-7, with D possibly matching TRBD1 (6 bases). The germline V and J ends were trimmed by 6 bases and 2 bases, with 15 bases remaining between them. Germline loops: CDR1 SGDLS, CDR2 YYNGEE. The CDR3 runs to 14 residues. This CDR3 reads CASTPGQGPYEQYF. CDR3 nucleotide sequence: TGTGCCAGCACGCCGGGGCAGGGGCCCTACGAGCAGTACTTC.

The CDR3 loop is CASSLSGGGTPSYEQYF. In DNA, the CDR3 is TGTGCCAGCAGTTTAAGTGGGGGAGGGACGCCGAGCTACGAGCAGTACTTC. The rearrangement joins TRBV27 to TRBJ2-7; 7 bases match TRBD2. The V segment lost 2 bases and the J segment 3 bases; nucleotides outside the gene matches: 13. CDR1 and CDR2 from the germline V gene are MNHEY and SMNVEV (reference sequence). The CDR3 totals 17 residues.

The chain has TRBV29-1 and TRBJ1-2; perhaps TRBD1 as D (6 bases). The germline V gene has CDR1 SQVTM and CDR2 ANQGSEA. The CDR3 spans 13 residues. Trimming removed 5 bases at V and 4 bases at J, with 14 bases between. The CDR3 protein is CSVLLTGLYGYTF. CDR3 sequence (DNA): TGCAGCGTTCTACTGACAGGCCTCTATGGCTACACCTTC.

The J gene is TRBJ1-6, the V gene TRBV19; TRBD1 matches at 9 bases. The V gene end was trimmed by 2 bases and the J gene end by 8 bases; junction bases not matched to a gene: 4. Germline V CDR1 and CDR2: LNHDA, SQIVND (reference sequence). CDR3 size: 15 residues. The CDR3 region has the DNA TGTGCCAGTAGTATAATGACAGGGGGAGATTCACCCCTCCACTTT. This sequence encodes CASSIMTGGDSPLHF.

The chain is built from TRBV27 and TRBJ1-5; the D gene is possibly TRBD1 (6 bases). Germline V gene lookup returns CDR1 MNHEY and CDR2 SMNVEV (reference sequence). CDR3 length: 15 amino acids. Trimming left V 6 bases short and J 7 bases short, with 19 bases between. CDR3 coding DNA: TGTGCCAGCAGCACTGCGGGGGGCAACTGGCAGCCCCAGCATTTT. It encodes CASSTAGGNWQPQHF.

This rearrangement joins TRBV10-1 to TRBJ1-5; D perhaps matches TRBD1 (5 bases). CDR1 and CDR2 (germline): WNHNN, SYGVQD (reference sequence). This CDR3 contains 19 residues. The V end was cut by 3 bases, the J end by 4 bases, with 25 bases between. The CDR3 nucleotides are TGCGCCAGCAGTGAAGATGGGACCTCGAAGAAAACACAAAATCAGCCCCAGCATTTT. Translating it yields CASSEDGTSKKTQNQPQHF.

This clone was detected once. The chain employs TRBV19 and TRBJ2-7, with TRBD2 matching 9 bases. V gave up 5 bases and J gave up 5 bases; unmatched junction bases: 4. The germline V gene has CDR1 LNHDA and CDR2 SQIVND (reference sequence). CDR3 length equals 13 residues. CDR3 amino acids: CASSAAGGNEQYF. CDR3 coding DNA: TGTGCCAGTAGTGCAGCGGGAGGCAACGAGCAGTACTTC.

The chain carries TRBV30 and TRBJ1-1; TRBD1 might be the D (5 bases). In germline, CDR1 is GTSNPN, CDR2 SVGIG (reference sequence). V shed 5 bases and J shed 1 base, with 14 bases lying between them. The CDR3 has 14 residues. The CDR3 is CAWAPGTGNTEAFF. The CDR3 region has the DNA TGTGCCTGGGCCCCCGGGACGGGGAACACTGAAGCTTTCTTT.

This clone was counted only a few times. This chain uses TRBV29-1 with TRBJ2-7; the D gene is possibly TRBD2 (6 bases). There are 13 residues in the CDR3. Deletions cut 4 bases from V and 2 bases from J, with 12 bases between. Germline CDR1 and CDR2: SQVTM and ANQGSEA. The CDR3 loop reads CSVVSGGTYEQYF. CDR3 in DNA: TGCAGCGTTGTTTCTGGAGGGACCTACGAGCAGTACTTC.